One and the same sample provided the 19 T cell receptor beta chains below, sequenced in a study of metastatic and nonmetastatic thyroid tumors. Prior to thyroid surgery, none of the patients had received any treatment. TCRdb reanalyzed the PCR reads via MiXCR. The table shows roughly 59,000 clones, with 15% to 20% occurring only once. The sample consisted of blood. Receptors originate from a male donor with papillary thyroid cancer or a benign thyroid nodule (not recorded which). Some clones in this sample may be carry-over from other donors' samples.

This clone occurred many times. The chain couples TRBV4-1 to TRBJ1-6; D gene uncertain. Germline lookup yields CDR1 MGHRA and CDR2 YSYEKL. The germline V and J ends were trimmed by 0 bases and 7 bases, with 10 bases remaining between them. This CDR3 region has 15 residues. This chain's CDR3 is CASSQDRQRNSPLHF. The CDR3 DNA reads as TGCGCCAGCAGCCAAGATCGCCAAAGAAATTCACCCCTCCACTTT.

This clone was seen only a few times. The final CDR3 position lacks the conserved phenylalanine or tryptophan, pointing to a likely read error. The limits of the CDR3 on the DNA are not certain, so only TCRdb's listed CDR3 is given. The chain uses TRBV6-1 and TRBJ2-1. CDR1 is MNHNS and CDR2 is SASEGT in the germline V gene. The CDR3 is 14 amino acids in total, end residues counted. The CDR3 sequence: CASIHKGQINEHFS.

This clone came up many times. V and J are TRBV6-1 and TRBJ1-5; 10 positions agree with TRBD1. The CDR3 has 15 amino acids. The trim removed 5 bases at V and 9 bases at J, leaving 10 bases unmatched. Germline CDR1 reads MNHNS; CDR2 reads SASEGT. CDR3 amino acids: CASSSGTGVLGPQHF. CDR3 nucleotide sequence: TGTGCCAGCAGTAGTGGGACAGGGGTTTTAGGGCCCCAGCATTTT.

This clone has at least ten counts. Additional DNA sequences in this sample encode the identical CDR3. The chain is built from TRBV27 and TRBJ1-5; D might be TRBD1 (5 bases). The CDR3 extends over 14 amino acids. Germline assignment: CDR1 MNHEY and CDR2 SMNVEV (reference sequence). Trimming took off 5 bases at V and 1 base at J, with 9 bases between the two ends. The CDR3 nucleotides read TGTGCCAGCAGTCACCGGGGGAGCAATCAGCCCCAGCATTTT. Translated: CASSHRGSNQPQHF.

This clone was detected many times. The V and J genes are TRBV6-4 and TRBJ2-3; the D is unclear. The length of the CDR3 is 13 residues. The ends were cut back, 2 bases at V and 2 bases at J, with 5 bases in the middle. Germline V lookup: CDR1 MRHNA, CDR2 SNTAGT. The CDR3 here is CASSDRVTDTQYF. As DNA, the CDR3 is TGTGCCAGCAGTGACAGGGTCACAGATACGCAGTATTTT.

The sample holds many counts of this clone. Other DNA sequences of this sample code for an identical CDR3. The gene calls are TRBV6-2 or TRBV6-3 and TRBJ2-4, with TRBD2 matching 7 bases. The germline V gene encodes CDR1 MNHEY and CDR2 SVGEGT. The length of the CDR3 is 15 residues. V dropped 7 bases and J dropped 6; count of bases not matched to a gene: 12. The CDR3 DNA sequence: TGTGCCAGCAAGGGTACTGGCGGGGGTGCAAACATTCAGTACTTC. It specifies CASKGTGGGANIQYF.

This clone was recorded a few times. This chain links TRBV6-1 with TRBJ1-2; tentative D call: TRBD1 (5 bases). V dropped 3 bases and J dropped 3 bases, with 17 bases sitting between them. The CDR3 covers 16 residues. Looked up from germline, CDR1 is MNHNS and CDR2 is SASEGT. The CDR3 sequence is CASSDPGRGIHYGYTF. The CDR3 DNA reads TGTGCCAGCAGTGACCCGGGTAGGGGCATACACTATGGCTACACCTTC.

A word on this clone: A junction boundary mismatches the germline segment, possibly from a read error. This rearrangement joins TRBV5-1 to TRBJ2-2, with TRBD2 as a possible D gene (5 bases). CDR1 and CDR2 from the germline V gene are SGHRS and YFSETQ. The CDR3 length is 16 residues. The CDR3 loop is CASSLGGPGNNGEMFF. The CDR3 DNA is TGCGCCAGCAGCTTGGGGGGTCCGGGGAACAACGGGGAGATGTTTTTT.

This clone appeared once. J is TRBJ2-7 and V is TRBV7-8; maybe TRBD1 (6 bases). Germline V lookup: CDR1 SGHVS, CDR2 FQNEAQ. The CDR3 is made up of 16 amino acids. The CDR3, as DNA: TGTGCCAACAGCGAGGGGCAGGGGCTCACCCTAAACGAGCAGTACGTC. Residues: CANSEGQGLTLNEQYV.

The table lists this clone with many counts. V usage is TRBV28 and J usage is TRBJ2-7; 8 bases agree with TRBD1. CDR1 and CDR2 (germline): MDHEN, SYDVKM. V shed 2 bases, J shed 6 bases, and the junction held 6 bases outside the gene matches. The CDR3 length is 14 residues. The CDR3 sequence: CASSLRGRGREQYF. For the CDR3, the DNA is TGTGCCAGCAGTTTAAGGGGCAGGGGGCGCGAGCAGTACTTC. Filled out from reference TRBV28 and TRBJ2-7, the complete variable domain reads DVKVTQSSRYLVKRTGEKVFLECVQDMDHENMFWYRQDPGLGLRLIYFSYDVKMKEKGDIPEGYSVSREKKERFSLILESASTNQTSMYLCASSLRGRGREQYFGPGTRLTVT.

This clone was picked up many times. This chain uses TRBV7-9 with TRBJ1-1; D unresolved. This CDR3 is 14 amino acids long. Trimming took 5 bases from V and 4 from J, leaving 14 bases between them. Germline-derived CDR1 and CDR2 are SEHNR and FQNEAQ (reference sequence). CDR3 sequence (DNA): TGTGCCAGCAGCCCATCCACACGGGGCACTGAAGCTTTCTTT. Translated: CASSPSTRGTEAFF.

This clone was counted at least ten times. The rearrangement joins TRBV28 to TRBJ2-1; the match to TRBD2 covers 14 bases. Trimming took 5 bases from V and 8 from J; bases not matched to a gene: 5. This CDR3 spans 15 amino acids. Germline CDR1 MDHEN, CDR2 SYDVKM. CDR3 loop: CASSPGLAGAYEQFF. CDR3 DNA: TGTGCCAGCAGTCCGGGACTAGCGGGAGCGTATGAGCAGTTCTTC.

This clone was seen ten or more times. Here the CDR3 reads CASSETSWNEQFF. CDR3 sequence (DNA): TGTGCCAGCAGTGAAACTAGCTGGAATGAGCAGTTCTTC. The rearrangement uses TRBV6-4 and TRBJ2-1, with TRBD2 as a possible D gene (6 bases). Germline CDR1 MRHNA, CDR2 SNTAGT. The ends were cut back, 3 bases at V and 7 bases at J, with 10 bases in the middle. This CDR3 region has 13 residues.

This clone was detected many times. This rearrangement joins TRBV6-2 or TRBV6-3 to TRBJ2-5; D not resolved. The CDR3 spans 16 residues. The V gene's germline CDR1 is MNHEY and CDR2 SVGEGT. Trimming took 2 bases from V and 5 from J, leaving 18 bases between them. CDR3 in amino acids: CASSYGRASRGETQYF. CDR3 nucleotides: TGTGCCAGCAGTTACGGTAGGGCTAGTCGTGGTGAGACCCAGTACTTC.

In the case of this clone: This sequence may be a read error, since a much larger clone differs from it by one base. The chain links TRBV24-1 to TRBJ2-3, with 9 bases fitting TRBD2. V lost 5 bases to trimming and J lost 7 bases; unmatched junction nucleotides: 15. Looked up from germline, CDR1 is KGHDR and CDR2 is SFDVKD. The CDR3 covers 17 residues. In nucleotides, the CDR3 is TGTGCCACCAGTGGAATGGGGGGCGGGAGGGACGAAAATACGCAGTATTTT. Translating it yields CATSGMGGGRDENTQYF.

This clone came up many times. The chain has TRBV11-2 and TRBJ2-5; 8 bases match TRBD2. The CDR3 contains 14 residues. Germline values: CDR1 SGHAT, CDR2 FQNNGV. V trimming: 4 bases; J trimming: 4 bases; junction bases outside the gene matches: 5. CDR3 sequence: CASSSGGLAETQYF. For the CDR3, the DNA is TGTGCCAGCAGCTCGGGGGGGCTAGCAGAGACCCAGTACTTC.

This clone was detected ten times or more. The V and J genes are TRBV6-4 and TRBJ2-6; D gene ambiguous. CDR1 is MRHNA, CDR2 SNTAGT, per germline. CDR3 length: 15 amino acids. Trimming took 2 bases from V and 0 from J, leaving 5 bases between them. The CDR3 spells CASSDGASGANVLTF. The CDR3 region has the DNA TGTGCCAGCAGTGACGGAGCCTCTGGGGCCAACGTCCTGACTTTC.

This clone was seen at least ten times. The genes are TRBV9 and TRBJ1-2; D remains ambiguous. V was pared by 0 bases and J by 6 bases, with 12 bases between. The CDR3 consists of 14 residues. Germline CDR1 is SGDLS and CDR2 is YYNGEE. As DNA, the CDR3 is TGTGCCAGCAGCGTAGACGGCGGAAAGAATGGCTACACCTTC. Its translation is CASSVDGGKNGYTF.

The sample holds many counts of this clone. CDR3 residues: CASSFPREVDFATVETQYF. The CDR3 DNA is TGTGCCAGCAGTTTTCCCCGAGAAGTGGACTTTGCCACGGTGGAGACCCAGTACTTC. The V gene is TRBV12-3 or TRBV12-4, the J gene TRBJ2-5, with D possibly matching TRBD2 (5 bases). Trimming took off 3 bases at V and 5 bases at J, with 28 bases between the two ends. The length of the CDR3 is 19 residues.